This record looks at one T cell receptor beta chain sequence and its context. The data derive from a study of blood T cell repertoires in COVID-19. Study at large: Donors in the United States, Italy and Spain gave samples during acute or convalescent COVID-19. Sample material is recorded as cDNA or gDNA derived from T cells, B-cell-depleted T cells, or PBMCs.

The method was immunoSEQ multiplex PCR; TCRdb's version includes in-frame clones alone and lacks a portion of them. The sample has about 120,000 clones, around nine tenths seen once. CDR3 length equals 15 residues. Unmatched junction bases numbered 6, after V lost 2 bases and J lost 3 bases. The V gene's germline CDR1 is SGHAT and CDR2 FQNNGV. The sequenced sample consisted of peripheral blood. This clonotype originated in a woman between 65 and 79 years old who had recovered from COVID-19. V and J are TRBV11-2 and TRBJ2-7; 8 nucleotides line up with TRBD1. The CDR3 spells CASSLRRTGLYEQYF. Written as DNA, the CDR3 is TGTGCCAGCAGCTTACGTCGGACAGGGCTCTACGAGCAGTACTTC.